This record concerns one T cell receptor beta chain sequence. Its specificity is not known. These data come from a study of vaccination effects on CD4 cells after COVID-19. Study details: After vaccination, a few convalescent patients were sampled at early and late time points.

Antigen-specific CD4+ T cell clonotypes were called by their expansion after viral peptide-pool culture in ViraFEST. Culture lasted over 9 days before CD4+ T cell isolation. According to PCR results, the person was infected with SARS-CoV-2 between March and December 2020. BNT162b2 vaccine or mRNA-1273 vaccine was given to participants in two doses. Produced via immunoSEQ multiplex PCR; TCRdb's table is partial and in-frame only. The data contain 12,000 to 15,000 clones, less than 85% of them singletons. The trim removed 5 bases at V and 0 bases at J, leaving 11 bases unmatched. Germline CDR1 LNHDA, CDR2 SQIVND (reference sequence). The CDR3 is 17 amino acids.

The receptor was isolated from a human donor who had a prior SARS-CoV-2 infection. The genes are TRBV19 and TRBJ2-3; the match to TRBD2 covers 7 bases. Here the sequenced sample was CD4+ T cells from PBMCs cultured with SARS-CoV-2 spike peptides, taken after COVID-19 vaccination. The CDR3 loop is CASSVRGEGRSTDTQYF. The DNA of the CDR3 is TGTGCCAGTAGTGTTCGCGGGGAGGGGAGGAGCACAGATACGCAGTATTTT.